These 8 T cell receptor beta chains were sequenced from one sample in a study of T cell repertoires in cytomegalovirus infection. TCRdb reanalysed the reads using MiXCR and keeps one entry per CDR3 protein. The sample lists 300,000 to 400,000 distinct CDR3 sequences; 18% were seen once. Source material: PBMCs. The receptors were sampled from a human donor in good health (CMV status not recorded). Some clones in this sample may be carry-over from other donors' samples.

The chain links TRBV29-1 to TRBJ2-3; D is unclear. The V gene lost 5 bases and the J gene lost 1 base, with 7 bases spanning the gap. CDR1 and CDR2 (germline): SQVTM, ANQGSEA. CDR3 length equals 12 residues. CDR3 amino acids: CSVRVGTDTQYF. CDR3 coding DNA: TGCAGCGTTCGGGTCGGCACAGATACGCAGTATTTT.

This clonotype was counted at least ten times. V and J are TRBV7-2 and TRBJ2-7; 7 nucleotides align to TRBD2. The CDR3 has 15 amino acids. Unmatched junction bases numbered 9, after V lost 5 bases and J lost 2 bases. Germline CDR1 SGHTA, CDR2 FQGNSA. This CDR3 is CASSLRAGETYEQYF. DNA for the CDR3: TGTGCCAGCAGCCTCCGGGCGGGAGAGACCTACGAGCAGTACTTC.

This clonotype was seen many times. The chain has TRBV7-2 and TRBJ1-1; D call uncertain. The length of the CDR3 is 13 residues. Between the trimmed V and J ends, which lost 2 bases and 8 bases, there was a span of 12 bases. CDR1 is SGHTA, CDR2 FQGNSA, per germline. This CDR3 reads CASSLFGSAEAFF. For the CDR3, the DNA is TGTGCCAGCAGCTTATTCGGCAGTGCCGAAGCTTTCTTT. Based on the CDR3 plus reference TRBV7-2 and TRBJ1-1, the full variable domain is GAGVSQSPSNKVTEKGKDVELRCDPISGHTALYWYRQSLGQGLEFLIYFQGNSAPDKSGLPSDRFSAERTGGSVSTLTIQRTQQEDSAVYLCASSLFGSAEAFFGQGTRLTVV.

This clonotype was counted a few times. V usage is TRBV7-9 and J usage is TRBJ1-5; D not resolved. V was pared by 1 base and J by 0 bases, with 10 bases between. The CDR3 runs 16 residues. Germline-derived CDR1 and CDR2 are SEHNR and FQNEAQ (reference sequence). CDR3 bases: TGTGCCAGCAGCTTAGTCTATGGGAATAGCAATCAGCCCCAGCATTTT. Its translation: CASSLVYGNSNQPQHF.

This clonotype was detected only a few times. The V gene is TRBV3-1, the J gene TRBJ2-5; no clear D gene. The CDR3 length is 13 residues. V lost 3 bases and J 5 bases, leaving 10 bases between the germline ends. In germline, CDR1 is LGHDT, CDR2 YNNKEL (reference sequence). Here the CDR3 reads CASSHNWVETQYF. DNA for the CDR3: TGTGCCAGCAGCCACAACTGGGTGGAGACCCAGTACTTC.

This clonotype was detected ten times or more. The chain is built from TRBV6-2 or TRBV6-3 and TRBJ2-1, with D perhaps TRBD2 (6 bases). V was clipped by 4 bases and J by 3 bases, with 16 bases between them. In germline, CDR1 is MNHEY, CDR2 SVGEGT. CDR3 size: 16 residues. CDR3 amino acids: CASSSLLAHDYNEQFF. In DNA, the CDR3 is TGTGCCAGCAGTTCTCTACTAGCTCACGACTACAATGAGCAGTTCTTC.

This clonotype showed up many times. The chain links TRBV7-8 to TRBJ2-2, with D maybe TRBD2 (8 bases). V was clipped by 0 bases and J by 0 bases, with 11 bases between them. Per the germline V gene, CDR1 is SGHVS and CDR2 is FQNEAQ. This CDR3 has 17 amino acids. Written as DNA, the CDR3 is TGTGCCAGCAGCTTAGCTAGCGGGACAGCGAACACCGGGGAGCTGTTTTTT. Translation gives CASSLASGTANTGELFF.

Many counts were recorded for this clonotype. The CDR3 protein is CASSHELAVRDSYNEQFF. The CDR3 DNA reads TGTGCCAGCAGCCACGAATTAGCGGTACGGGACAGCTACAATGAGCAGTTCTTC. This rearrangement joins TRBV7-6 to TRBJ2-1; D is possibly TRBD1 (7 bases). V was trimmed by 5 bases and J by 3 bases, leaving 23 bases between them. Germline V gene lookup returns CDR1 SGHVS and CDR2 FNYEAQ. The CDR3 covers 18 residues.